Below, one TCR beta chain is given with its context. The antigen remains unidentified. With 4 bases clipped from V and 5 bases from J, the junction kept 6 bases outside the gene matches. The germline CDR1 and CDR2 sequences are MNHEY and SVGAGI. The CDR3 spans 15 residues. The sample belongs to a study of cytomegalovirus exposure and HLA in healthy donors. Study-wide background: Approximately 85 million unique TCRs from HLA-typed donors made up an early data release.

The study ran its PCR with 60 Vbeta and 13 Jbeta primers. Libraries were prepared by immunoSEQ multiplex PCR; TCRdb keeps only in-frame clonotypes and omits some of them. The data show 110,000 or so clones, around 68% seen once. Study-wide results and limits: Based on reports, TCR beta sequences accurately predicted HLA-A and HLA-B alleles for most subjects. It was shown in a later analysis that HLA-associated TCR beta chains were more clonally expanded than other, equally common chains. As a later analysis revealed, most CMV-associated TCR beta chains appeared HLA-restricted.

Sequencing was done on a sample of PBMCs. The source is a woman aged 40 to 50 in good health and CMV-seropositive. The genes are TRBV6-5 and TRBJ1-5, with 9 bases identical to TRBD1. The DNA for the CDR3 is TGTGCCAGCAGTTCCTTGGGGACAGGGTATCAGCCCCAGCATTTT. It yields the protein CASSSLGTGYQPQHF.